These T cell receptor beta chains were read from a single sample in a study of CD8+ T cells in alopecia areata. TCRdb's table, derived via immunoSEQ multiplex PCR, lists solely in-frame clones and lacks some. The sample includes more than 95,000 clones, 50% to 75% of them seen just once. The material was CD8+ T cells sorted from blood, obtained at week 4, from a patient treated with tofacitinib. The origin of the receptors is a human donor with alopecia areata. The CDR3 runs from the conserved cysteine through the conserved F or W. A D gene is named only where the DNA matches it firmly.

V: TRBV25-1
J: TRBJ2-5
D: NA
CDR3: CASSEYRPQETQYF
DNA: TGTGCCAGCAGTGAATACAGGCCCCAAGAGACCCAGTACTTC

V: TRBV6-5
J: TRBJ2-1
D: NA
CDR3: CASSRTPGDYNEQFF
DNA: TGTGCCAGCAGTAGAACCCCGGGGGACTACAATGAGCAGTTCTTC

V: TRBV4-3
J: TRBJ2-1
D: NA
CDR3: CASSQHRDSYNEQFF
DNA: TGCGCCAGCAGCCAACACAGGGATTCCTACAATGAGCAGTTCTTC

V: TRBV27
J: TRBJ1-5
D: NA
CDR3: CASSLQGAGQPQHF
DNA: TGTGCCAGCAGTTTACAGGGAGCGGGGCAGCCCCAGCATTTT

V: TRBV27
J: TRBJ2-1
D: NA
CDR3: CASSEGGSYNEQFF
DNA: TGTGCCAGCAGTGAAGGGGGATCCTACAATGAGCAGTTCTTC

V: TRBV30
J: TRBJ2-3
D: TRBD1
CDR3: CAWSGGQGLTDTQYF
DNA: TGTGCCTGGAGTGGGGGACAGGGATTAACAGATACGCAGTATTTT

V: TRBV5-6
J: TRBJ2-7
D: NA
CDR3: CASSAGYEQYF
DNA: TGTGCCAGCAGCGCCGGTTACGAGCAGTACTTC

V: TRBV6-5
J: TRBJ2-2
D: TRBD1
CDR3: CASSYWDSTGELFF
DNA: TGTGCCAGCAGTTACTGGGACAGCACCGGGGAGCTGTTTTTT

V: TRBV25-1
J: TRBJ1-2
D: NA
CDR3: CATLDSPLRSGYTF
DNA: TGTGCCACCTTGGACAGCCCTTTACGGAGTGGCTACACCTTC

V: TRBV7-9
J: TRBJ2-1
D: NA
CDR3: CASTKEAEDEQFF
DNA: TGTGCCAGCACCAAAGAGGCCGAGGATGAGCAGTTCTTC

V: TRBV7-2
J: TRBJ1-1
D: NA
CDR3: CASSSLTGTEAFF
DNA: TGTGCCAGCAGCTCGTTAACCGGTACTGAAGCTTTCTTT

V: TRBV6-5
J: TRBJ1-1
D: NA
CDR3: CASSYSQTATPAEAFF
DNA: TGTGCCAGCAGTTACTCCCAGACCGCGACACCCGCTGAAGCTTTCTTT

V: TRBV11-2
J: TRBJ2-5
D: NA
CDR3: CASSATQETQYF
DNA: TGTGCCAGCAGCGCAACACAAGAGACCCAGTACTTC

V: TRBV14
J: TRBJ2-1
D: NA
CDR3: CASSQVALHNEQFF
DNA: TGTGCCAGCAGCCAAGTAGCACTGCACAATGAGCAGTTCTTC